The 5 T cell receptor beta chains presented below share a single source sample, sequenced in a study of cytomegalovirus exposure and HLA in healthy donors. This PCR relied on a set of 60 Vbeta primers and 13 Jbeta primers. The assay was immunoSEQ multiplex PCR, and TCRdb's table has in-frame clones only and misses some. The profile shows 150,000 or so clones, 82% of them singletons. The sample was PBMCs. Source of these receptors: a man between 25 and 39 years old in good health and CMV-seropositive.

This clone is judged medium-sized. The rearrangement joins TRBV7-6 to TRBJ2-1; TRBD2 matches at 11 bases. Trimming took 2 bases from V and 2 from J; bases not matched to a gene: 2. Germline assignment: CDR1 SGHVS and CDR2 FNYEAQ. The CDR3 has 16 residues. The DNA of the CDR3 is TGTGCCAGCAGCTTAAGACTAGCGGGACCCTACAATGAGCAGTTCTTC. Residues: CASSLRLAGPYNEQFF. The full variable domain, rest sourced from reference TRBV7-6 and TRBJ2-1, is GAGVSQSPRYKVTKRGQDVALRCDPISGHVSLYWYRQALGQGPEFLTYFNYEAQQDKSGLPNDRFSAERPEGSISTLTIQRTEQRDSAMYRCASSLRLAGPYNEQFFGPGTRLTVL.

The rearrangement uses TRBV5-4 and TRBJ2-5; TRBD1 matches at 9 bases. The junction had 4 bases not matched to a gene; V was cut back by 4 bases and J by 3 bases. In germline, CDR1 is SGHNT, CDR2 YYREEE (reference sequence). The CDR3 extends over 14 amino acids. CDR3 sequence: CASSLGQGKETQYF. The CDR3 DNA reads as TGTGCCAGCAGCCTAGGACAGGGGAAAGAGACCCAGTACTTC.

J is TRBJ2-1 and V is TRBV19; 7 nucleotides line up with TRBD2. J lost 0 bases, V lost 9 bases, and 5 bases had no gene match. Germline assignment: CDR1 LNHDA and CDR2 SQIVND (reference sequence). The CDR3 contains 14 residues. CDR3 sequence reads: CASGGTSSYNEQFF. The CDR3 DNA follows: TGTGCCAGCGGGGGGACCAGCTCCTACAATGAGCAGTTCTTC.

The chain couples TRBV5-1 to TRBJ2-3, with TRBD2 as a possible D gene (6 bases). Trimming took off 1 base at V and 4 bases at J, with 10 bases between the two ends. The CDR3 extends over 14 amino acids. The germline gives CDR1 SGHRS, CDR2 YFSETQ. CDR3 region: CASSLPGSADTQYF. CDR3 DNA: TGCGCCAGCAGCTTGCCCGGGAGTGCAGATACGCAGTATTTT.

This clone was found once. The chain couples TRBV28 to TRBJ2-6, with D unresolved. Looked up from germline, CDR1 is MDHEN and CDR2 is SYDVKM. The CDR3 has 16 amino acids. Deletions cut 4 bases from V and 2 bases from J, with 12 bases between. CDR3 amino acids: CASSSPLSPGANVLTF. The CDR3 bases are TGTGCCAGCAGTTCTCCTCTTTCCCCTGGGGCCAACGTCCTGACTTTC.